These 9 T cell receptor beta chains were sequenced from one sample in a study of blood T cell repertoires in COVID-19. The data were produced by immunoSEQ multiplex PCR, yet TCRdb's version contains in-frame clones alone and is incomplete. The table includes around 260,000 clones, 85% to 90% detected once. Material for sequencing was peripheral blood. These receptors were taken from a human donor in a cohort sampled during active COVID-19.

This clone was observed a single time. The J gene is TRBJ2-7, the V gene TRBV7-9, with unresolved D. The CDR3 contains 12 residues. Germline values: CDR1 SEHNR, CDR2 FQNEAQ (reference sequence). V was shortened by 5 bases and J by 7 bases, with 12 bases between the two germline ends. CDR3 in DNA: TGTGCCAGCAGCGCGGTGCATCGTGAGCAGTACTTC. This sequence encodes CASSAVHREQYF.

The chain uses TRBV28 and TRBJ1-1, with D perhaps TRBD1 (5 bases). The CDR3 loop spans 13 amino acids. V lost 7 bases and J 3 bases, leaving 12 bases between the germline ends. CDR1 MDHEN and CDR2 SYDVKM come from the germline V gene. CDR3 in DNA: TGTGCCAGCACCCTGGGGGGGGACACTGAAGCTTTCTTT. Its translation: CASTLGGDTEAFF.

The CDR3 region has the DNA TGTGCCAGCAGTAAGAATATCCGAGTTCGGGAGACCCAGTACTTC. As protein: CASSKNIRVRETQYF. The rearrangement links TRBV2 to TRBJ2-5, with no clear D. This CDR3 contains 15 residues. The germline V gene has CDR1 SNHLY and CDR2 FYNNEI. V lost 5 bases and J lost 5, with 18 bases in between.

The CDR3 DNA is TGTGCCAGCCGGGGGGTGGGAGCTGGAAACACCATATATTTT. It yields the protein CASRGVGAGNTIYF. The genes are TRBV25-1 and TRBJ1-3; tentative D call: TRBD1 (5 bases). Between the trimmed V and J ends, which lost 8 bases and 2 bases, there was a span of 13 bases. CDR3 length: 14 residues. CDR1 MGHDK and CDR2 SYGVNS come from the germline V gene.

This chain links TRBV18 with TRBJ1-5, with 9 bases matching TRBD1. The CDR3 contains 15 residues. Losses at the gene ends were 4 bases for V and 4 bases for J; bases not matched to a gene: 5. Germline CDR1 KGHSH, CDR2 LQKENI. Written as DNA, the CDR3 is TGTGCCAGCTCACGGGCGGGACAGGGTAATCAGCCCCAGCATTTT. Encoded protein: CASSRAGQGNQPQHF.

The chain is built from TRBV4-3 and TRBJ1-2; tentatively, D is TRBD1 (5 bases). Germline values: CDR1 LGHNA, CDR2 YSLEER. Trimming shortened V by 0 bases and J by 8 bases, and 19 bases separated the two germline ends. CDR3 length equals 16 residues. CDR3 in DNA: TGCGCCAGCAGCCAAGATGGGGTAGGGGTCGGGAGAGGCTACACCTTC. Its translation: CASSQDGVGVGRGYTF.

This chain uses TRBV27 with TRBJ1-1; D possibly corresponds to TRBD1 (6 bases). The germline gives CDR1 MNHEY, CDR2 SMNVEV (reference sequence). This CDR3 region has 13 residues. Trimming took 5 bases from V and 11 from J, leaving 18 bases between them. The CDR3 region has the DNA TGTGCCAGCAGTCTAACGTCACAGGGACGTGCTTTCTTT. It codes for CASSLTSQGRAFF.

This clone has a single count. This rearrangement joins TRBV19 to TRBJ1-5; a weak D match, TRBD1 (5 bases). This CDR3 region has 13 residues. The ends were cut back, 4 bases at V and 4 bases at J, with 8 bases in the middle. Germline CDR1 LNHDA, CDR2 SQIVND (reference sequence). CDR3 DNA sequence: TGTGCCAGTAGTAACCAGGGTAATCAGCCCCAGCATTTT. Its protein is CASSNQGNQPQHF.

The chain is built from TRBV19 and TRBJ1-3, with D hard to call. The length of the CDR3 is 12 residues. Germline lookup yields CDR1 LNHDA and CDR2 SQIVND (reference sequence). Trimming took 7 bases from V and 4 from J, leaving 8 bases between them. This chain's CDR3 is CASTLRGNTIYF. The CDR3 coding sequence is TGTGCCAGTACTCTACGCGGAAACACCATATATTTT. Supplemented by reference TRBV19 and TRBJ1-3, the full variable domain reads DGGITQSPKYLFRKEGQNVTLSCEQNLNHDAMYWYRQDPGQGLRLIYYSQIVNDFQKGDIAEGYSVSREKKESFPLTVTSAQKNPTAFYLCASTLRGNTIYFGEGSWLTVV.